The next 16 T cell receptor beta chains were all read from a single sample in a study of chemoradiotherapy in HPV16-positive cancers (dated 2022 in TCRdb). Receptor libraries were prepared by the immunoSEQ multiplex PCR assay. TCRdb limited this immuneACCESS table to in-frame rearrangements with V and J called. A share of clones is missing; checked studies link under half to unresolved V genes, and the rest is unexplained. The sample includes about 860 clones, with roughly 92% observed a single time. The ten largest clonotypes hold 3% to 3.5% of the sample. The specimen comprised tumor tissue, sampled from a patient who underwent chemoradiotherapy. These receptors were taken from a human donor with HPV-associated anogenital cancer.

The rearrangement joins TRBV2 to TRBJ2-4; tentatively, D is TRBD1 (6 bases). The CDR3 is 13 amino acids. Germline V CDR1 and CDR2: SNHLY, FYNNEI. Deletions cut 3 bases from V and 7 bases from J, with 10 bases between. The chain's CDR3 is CASSEQGMNIQYF. The CDR3, as DNA: TGTGCCAGCAGTGAGCAGGGGATGAACATTCAGTACTTC.

This clone was detected once. This chain links TRBV9 with TRBJ1-2, with D hard to call. Trimming left V 4 bases short and J 8 bases short, with 18 bases between. CDR3 length: 14 residues. Germline V CDR1 and CDR2: SGDLS, YYNGEE. The CDR3 is CASSPYDRGSGYTF. CDR3 sequence (DNA): TGTGCCAGCAGCCCCTACGACCGTGGCTCGGGCTACACCTTC. Full variable domain (outside the CDR3, taken from reference TRBV9 and TRBJ1-2): DSGVTQTPKHLITATGQRVTLRCSPRSGDLSVYWYQQSLDQGLQFLIQYYNGEERAKGNILERFSAQQFPDLHSELNLSSLELGDSALYFCASSPYDRGSGYTFGSGTRLTVV.

V gene TRBV5-6 combines with J gene TRBJ2-4; D is possibly TRBD1 (5 bases). Deletions cut 7 bases from V and 3 bases from J, with 14 bases between. Germline-derived CDR1 and CDR2 are SGHDT and YYEEEE. CDR3 length equals 14 residues. DNA for the CDR3: TGTGCCAGCGCACCAGGGTCTGTCAAAAACATTCAGTACTTC. This codes for CASAPGSVKNIQYF.

The rearrangement uses TRBV30 and TRBJ1-6, with D possibly being TRBD1 (5 bases). V was shortened by 7 bases and J by 2 bases, with 18 bases between the two germline ends. Germline V gene data show CDR1 as GTSNPN and CDR2 as SVGIG (reference sequence). The CDR3 is made up of 16 amino acids. As DNA, the CDR3 is TGTGCCTACACGGGACCCATGGGGCCCTATAATTCACCCCTCCACTTT. It encodes CAYTGPMGPYNSPLHF.

CDR3: CASSLGDTDTQYF. For the CDR3, the DNA is TGTGCCAGCAGTTTGGGGGACACAGATACGCAGTATTTT. The chain links TRBV27 to TRBJ2-3; D tentatively reads TRBD1 or TRBD2 (5 bases each). Looked up from germline, CDR1 is MNHEY and CDR2 is SMNVEV (reference sequence). The CDR3 spans 13 residues. Trimming removed 3 bases at V and 2 bases at J, with 6 bases between.

This clone was detected once. The V and J genes are TRBV6-1 and TRBJ1-1; D remains ambiguous. Germline loops: CDR1 MNHNS, CDR2 SASEGT. Trimming pared 7 bases from V and 8 bases from J, leaving 11 bases between. The CDR3 is 11 amino acids. The CDR3 is CASNGEKEAFF. The CDR3 nucleotides are TGTGCCAGCAACGGCGAGAAGGAAGCTTTCTTT.

The rearrangement links TRBV5-1 to TRBJ1-2, with TRBD1 identical over 8 bases. Germline assignment: CDR1 SGHRS and CDR2 YFSETQ. Unmatched junction bases numbered 5, after V lost 0 bases and J lost 4 bases. The CDR3 sequence is 15 residues long. The CDR3 DNA sequence: TGCGCCAGCAGCTTGGCCCCGGGACAGGCCTATGGCTACACCTTC. Protein product: CASSLAPGQAYGYTF.

The rearrangement links TRBV18 to TRBJ1-2; 7 bases agree with TRBD1. The germline V gene has CDR1 KGHSH and CDR2 LQKENI. Trimming cost V 5 bases and J 4 bases; bases outside gene matches: 7. The CDR3 sequence is 14 residues long. DNA of the CDR3: TGTGCCAGCTCAGGGACAGCCCAAATCTATGGCTACACCTTC. As protein: CASSGTAQIYGYTF. Supplemented by reference TRBV18 and TRBJ1-2, the full variable domain reads NAGVMQNPRHLVRRRGQEARLRCSPMKGHSHVYWYRQLPEEGLKFMVYLQKENIIDESGMPKERFSAEFPKEGPSILRIQQVVRGDSAAYFCASSGTAQIYGYTFGSGTRLTVV.

The genes are TRBV7-2 and TRBJ2-3; D remains unclear. The V and J ends lost 4 bases and 6 bases respectively, with 8 bases between them. The CDR3 covers 12 residues. Germline CDR1 and CDR2: SGHTA and FQGNSA. CDR3 in amino acids: CASSSQMDTQYF. The DNA for the CDR3 is TGTGCCAGCAGCTCCCAAATGGATACGCAGTATTTT.

The rearrangement links TRBV10-3 to TRBJ2-3, with no clear D. This CDR3 has 12 amino acids. Germline lookup yields CDR1 ENHRY and CDR2 SYGVKD. V was cut by 0 bases and J by 5 bases, with 3 bases left in between. The CDR3 DNA reads as TGTGCCATCAGTGAGTCCAGAGATACGCAGTATTTT. Its translation is CAISESRDTQYF.

The chain carries TRBV5-1 and TRBJ2-1, with 9 nucleotides matching TRBD1. Per germline, CDR1 SGHRS and CDR2 YFSETQ. The trim removed 5 bases at V and 4 bases at J, leaving 7 bases unmatched. There are 15 residues in the CDR3. The CDR3 DNA reads as TGCGCCAGCAGGAAATCCGGGACAGGGTACAATGAGCAGTTCTTC. Translating it yields CASRKSGTGYNEQFF.

The rearrangement links TRBV2 to TRBJ2-1; 10 positions agree with TRBD2. The germline V gene has CDR1 SNHLY and CDR2 FYNNEI. With V trimmed by 6 bases and J by 6 bases, 8 bases remained unmatched. The CDR3 is made up of 15 amino acids. CDR3 sequence: CASRESGGAANEQFF. CDR3 nucleotides: TGTGCCAGCAGGGAGAGCGGGGGGGCCGCCAATGAGCAGTTCTTC.

The chain has TRBV5-6 and TRBJ2-7; D tentatively fits TRBD1 or TRBD2 (5 bases each). In germline, CDR1 is SGHDT, CDR2 YYEEEE. The CDR3 runs 18 residues. Trimming stripped 4 bases from V and 3 bases from J, with 26 bases between. As DNA, the CDR3 is TGTGCCAGCAGCCCGGGGCTGTTTTTTTCGTCCGGCAGCTACGAGCAGTACTTC. This gives the protein CASSPGLFFSSGSYEQYF.

The chain carries TRBV6-6 and TRBJ2-5, with no clear D. Germline loops: CDR1 MNHNY, CDR2 SVGAGI (reference sequence). The CDR3 is 12 residues long. V was shortened by 6 bases and J by 5 bases, with 10 bases between the two germline ends. The CDR3 region is CASSSPRETQYF. The CDR3 region has the DNA TGTGCCAGCAGCTCCCCTCGGGAGACCCAGTACTTC.

The chain uses TRBV5-1 and TRBJ2-7, with 7 bases fitting TRBD2. Per the germline V gene, CDR1 is SGHRS and CDR2 is YFSETQ. The CDR3 spans 15 residues. Trimming took 1 base from V and 1 from J; bases not matched to a gene: 5. The CDR3 reads CASSLYGGTSYEQYF. DNA for the CDR3: TGCGCCAGCAGCTTGTACGGGGGGACGTCCTACGAGCAGTACTTC.

V and J are TRBV4-1 and TRBJ1-3; D is uncertain. The CDR3 is 15 amino acids. Trimming cost V 6 bases and J 0 bases, with 12 bases left between them. Germline lookup yields CDR1 MGHRA and CDR2 YSYEKL. CDR3 residues: CASSPGLVSGNTIYF. The DNA of the CDR3 is TGCGCCAGCAGTCCCGGTCTCGTCTCTGGAAACACCATATATTTT.